One sample yielded the 22 T cell receptor beta chains listed below, sequenced in a study of CD8+CD57+ T cells in acquired aplastic anemia. The study profiled TCR beta VDJ and CDR3 using genomic DNA as template. TCRdb recomputed calls from the reads with MiXCR, one row per CDR3 protein. Among a few hundred thousand distinct CDR3 sequences, roughly 64% were seen once, and the ten largest hold approximately 4%. The material sequenced was sorted CD4+, CD8+, or CD8+CD57+ T cells (not recorded which) from PBMCs. These receptors were obtained from a human donor in good health, serving as a control.

This clonotype has at least ten counts. The chain is built from TRBV24-1 and TRBJ2-5, with D unclear. The germline V and J ends were trimmed by 2 bases and 5 bases, with 2 bases remaining between them. This CDR3 spans 11 amino acids. From germline, CDR1 is KGHDR and CDR2 SFDVKD. CDR3 sequence reads: CATSDWETQYF. CDR3 in DNA: TGTGCCACCAGTGATTGGGAGACCCAGTACTTC.

Note on this clonotype: Compared with germline, one end of the junction differs, possibly owing to a read error. The V gene is TRBV29-1, the J gene TRBJ2-3; unclear D gene. The CDR3 covers 14 residues. CDR1 is SQVTM, CDR2 ANQGSEA, per germline. This CDR3 reads CSVGSRFGTDTQRF. CDR3 in DNA: TGCAGCGTAGGCAGTCGCTTCGGCACAGATACGCAGCGTTTT.

This clonotype was observed once. V is TRBV7-3 and J is TRBJ1-1; possibly TRBD1 for D (5 bases). Germline lookup yields CDR1 SGHTA and CDR2 FQGTGA. Trimming took off 5 bases at V and 9 bases at J, with 22 bases between the two ends. This CDR3 comprises 15 residues. CDR3 residues: CASSQGAAGYAQAFF. The CDR3 DNA reads TGTGCCAGCAGCCAGGGCGCGGCGGGGTACGCGCAAGCTTTCTTT.

The CDR3 bases are TGTGCCAGCAGCTTAGAGGGGGCTATGTACAATGAGCAGTTCTTC. Protein product: CASSLEGAMYNEQFF. V and J are TRBV5-4 and TRBJ2-1, with 7 bases that match TRBD1. The germline V gene encodes CDR1 SGHNT and CDR2 YYREEE (reference sequence). CDR3 length: 15 residues. Germline trimming cut 2 bases from V and 4 bases from J; bases unmatched to any gene: 6. Combining the CDR3 with reference TRBV5-4 and TRBJ2-1 gives the whole variable domain ETGVTQSPTHLIKTRGQQVTLRCSSQSGHNTVSWYQQALGQGPQFIFQYYREEENGRGNFPPRFSGLQFPNYSSELNVNALELDDSALYLCASSLEGAMYNEQFFGPGTRLTVL.

The V call is TRBV5-1, the J call TRBJ2-3; 11 nucleotides match TRBD1. This CDR3 is built from 17 residues. In germline, CDR1 is SGHRS, CDR2 YFSETQ. Trimming at V came to 4 bases and at J to 4 bases, leaving 11 bases not matched to a gene. In DNA, the CDR3 is TGCGCCAGCAGCCCGGTCGCTGTGGGACAGGGGGCAGATACGCAGTATTTT. It specifies CASSPVAVGQGADTQYF. The variable domain in full, with the rest retrieved from reference TRBV5-1 and TRBJ2-3, is KAGVTQTPRYLIKTRGQQVTLSCSPISGHRSVSWYQQTPGQGLQFLFEYFSETQRNKGNFPGRFSGRQFSNSRSEMNVSTLELGDSALYLCASSPVAVGQGADTQYFGPGTRLTVL.

This rearrangement joins TRBV9 to TRBJ2-2; 7 nucleotides align to TRBD1. CDR1 SGDLS and CDR2 YYNGEE come from the germline V gene. This CDR3 contains 17 residues. With V trimmed by 5 bases and J by 4 bases, 14 bases remained unmatched. CDR3 DNA: TGTGCCAGCAGTTTATTACCACAGGGGATGGGCACCGGGGAGCTGTTTTTT. As protein: CASSLLPQGMGTGELFF. Based on the CDR3 plus reference TRBV9 and TRBJ2-2, the full variable domain is DSGVTQTPKHLITATGQRVTLRCSPRSGDLSVYWYQQSLDQGLQFLIQYYNGEERAKGNILERFSAQQFPDLHSELNLSSLELGDSALYFCASSLLPQGMGTGELFFGEGSRLTVL.

The chain is built from TRBV29-1 and TRBJ2-7; no firm D call. The CDR3 is 12 amino acids. Germline-derived CDR1 and CDR2 are SQVTM and ANQGSEA. The CDR3 coding sequence is TGCAGTGCAGACCGGGCTCCTTGGGCGCAGTACTTC. It translates to CSADRAPWAQYF.

J is TRBJ2-3 and V is TRBV12-5; 7 positions match TRBD2. In germline, CDR1 is LGHNT, CDR2 FRNRAP. The CDR3 totals 17 residues. The CDR3 loop reads CASSLLGLAEGTDTQYF. Written as DNA, the CDR3 is TGTGCCAGCAGTCTGTTAGGCCTAGCGGAGGGGACAGATACGCAGTATTTT.

This clonotype was observed a few times. The chain couples TRBV2 to TRBJ2-4, with 11 bases identical to TRBD2. This CDR3 has 19 residues. Looked up from germline, CDR1 is SNHLY and CDR2 is FYNNEI. The V and J ends lost 4 bases and 0 bases, in that order; junction bases with no gene match: 11. This CDR3 is CASSGGISGGAKAKNIQYF. In DNA, the CDR3 is TGTGCCAGCAGTGGGGGGATTAGCGGGGGGGCCAAAGCCAAAAACATTCAGTACTTC.

A word on this clonotype: Given the absence of the conserved phenylalanine or tryptophan at the CDR3 end, a read error is likely. Because the CDR3's place on the DNA is in doubt, the DNA is left out and the CDR3 is given as listed by TCRdb. V usage is TRBV10-3 and J usage is TRBJ2-7. The V gene's germline CDR1 is ENHRY and CDR2 SYGVKD. The CDR3 numbers 14 amino acids, ends counted. This CDR3 reads CASSRLSSSTETHY.

The rearrangement uses TRBV7-9 and TRBJ2-1; 10 positions match TRBD2. V gave up 5 bases and J gave up 7 bases; unmatched junction bases: 14. The CDR3 loop spans 17 amino acids. The V gene's germline CDR1 is SEHNR and CDR2 FQNEAQ (reference sequence). The CDR3 region is CASSRPGAGGPGNEQFF. The CDR3 DNA sequence: TGTGCCAGCAGCCGACCAGGAGCGGGGGGGCCAGGGAATGAGCAGTTCTTC.

Remarks on this clonotype: One end of the junction does not line up with germline, which may come from a read error. The chain recombines TRBV7-2 with TRBJ2-1; a possible D gene is TRBD2 (6 bases). CDR1 SGHTA and CDR2 FQGNSA come from the germline V gene. This CDR3 region has 14 residues. The CDR3 loop is CASSPPAGYDEQFF. The DNA for the CDR3 is TGTGCCAGCAGCCCGCCAGCGGGCTACGATGAGCAGTTCTTC. Full variable domain (rest looked up from reference TRBV7-2 and TRBJ2-1): GAGVSQSPSNKVTEKGKDVELRCDPISGHTALYWYRQSLGQGLEFLIYFQGNSAPDKSGLPSDRFSAERTGGSVSTLTIQRTQQEDSAVYLCASSPPAGYDEQFFGPGTRLTVL.

To note about this clonotype: The germline gene is not matched at one end of the junction; a read error may be the cause. The V gene is TRBV9, the J gene TRBJ1-2, with D uncertain. Germline V gene sequence: CDR1 SGDLS, CDR2 YYNGEE. The CDR3 has 15 residues. CDR3 amino acids: CASSSNGETDYGHTF. The CDR3 DNA follows: TGTGCCAGCAGCTCAAACGGGGAAACGGACTATGGCCACACCTTC.

On this clonotype: A junction end diverges from the germline sequence, so it may reflect a read error. The chain uses TRBV10-3 and TRBJ2-7, with 10 bases matching TRBD2. The CDR3 spans 14 residues. The germline V gene encodes CDR1 ENHRY and CDR2 SYGVKD. The CDR3 DNA reads as TGTGCCAGCAGTTCGGCTAGCGGGGGCTACGAGCAGTACTTC. Translated, it gives CASSSASGGYEQYF.

The chain uses TRBV6-5 and TRBJ1-6; 9 bases match TRBD1. The V and J ends lost 5 bases and 10 bases, in that order; junction bases with no gene match: 9. This CDR3 region has 15 residues. Germline CDR1 MNHEY, CDR2 SVGAGI. DNA of the CDR3: TGTGCCAGCAGTGCTAACAGGGGGCCGAAGTCACCCCTCCACTTT. Residues: CASSANRGPKSPLHF.

The chain joins TRBV7-2 to TRBJ1-4; D gene ambiguous. The CDR3 length is 14 residues. CDR1 and CDR2 from the germline V gene are SGHTA and FQGNSA. The V and J ends lost 6 bases and 5 bases respectively, with 13 bases between them. The CDR3 loop is CASSDVAPNEKLFF. DNA for the CDR3: TGTGCCAGCAGTGATGTGGCTCCGAATGAAAAACTGTTTTTT.

This clonotype was detected many times. The V and J genes are TRBV7-9 and TRBJ1-2; D not certain. The CDR3 has 13 residues. V was trimmed by 0 bases and J by 3 bases, leaving 5 bases between them. Germline CDR1 SEHNR, CDR2 FQNEAQ (reference sequence). The CDR3 nucleotides read TGTGCCAGCAGCTTAGCGAGGGACTATGGCTACACCTTC. Amino acid sequence: CASSLARDYGYTF.

The table lists this clonotype with a count of one. The CDR3 end shows no conserved phenylalanine or tryptophan, and so a read error is likely. The genes are TRBV11-2 and TRBJ2-7, with D possibly matching TRBD1 (5 bases). Per germline, CDR1 SGHAT and CDR2 FQNNGV. This CDR3 comprises 13 residues. The V and J ends lost 5 bases and 9 bases respectively, with 17 bases between them. CDR3 DNA sequence: TGTGCCAGCAGCGGGGTAGGGGCCAACGGGCAGTACTCC. It codes for CASSGVGANGQYS.

V gene TRBV7-9 combines with J gene TRBJ1-3; tentatively, D is TRBD1 (5 bases). Trimming shortened V by 3 bases and J by 16 bases, and 25 bases separated the two germline ends. The germline V gene has CDR1 SEHNR and CDR2 FQNEAQ (reference sequence). This CDR3 has 15 amino acids. DNA of the CDR3: TGTGCCAGCAGCTTGACAGATTCTAACAGGCAGTACTTCTATTTT. As protein: CASSLTDSNRQYFYF.

The chain links TRBV2 to TRBJ2-2; tentatively, D is TRBD1 (6 bases). In germline, CDR1 is SNHLY, CDR2 FYNNEI. Between the trimmed V and J ends, which lost 8 bases and 3 bases, there was a span of 19 bases. CDR3 length: 16 residues. The CDR3 coding sequence is TGTGCCAGCCACCGAGAGGGGGTGGTTGACACCGGGGAGCTGTTTTTT. Translation: CASHREGVVDTGELFF. The full variable domain, in which reference TRBV2 and TRBJ2-2 provide the parts outside the CDR3, is EPEVTQTPSHQVTQMGQEVILRCVPISNHLYFYWYRQILGQKVEFLVSFYNNEISEKSEIFDDQFSVERPDGSNFTLKIRSTKLEDSAMYFCASHREGVVDTGELFFGEGSRLTVL.

The genes are TRBV7-2 and TRBJ2-1, with a possible D match to TRBD2 (6 bases). Germline V gene lookup returns CDR1 SGHTA and CDR2 FQGNSA. V was clipped by 5 bases and J by 6 bases, with 23 bases between them. The CDR3 runs 17 residues. CDR3 DNA: TGTGCCAGCAGCCCACGACGGAACCGGGGAGGAGTCAATGAGCAGTTCTTC. This codes for CASSPRRNRGGVNEQFF.

V gene TRBV20-1 combines with J gene TRBJ1-4; 10 bases are shared with TRBD1. This CDR3 region has 13 residues. After removal of 5 bases from V and 6 bases from J, the junction contained 3 bases not matched to a gene. Germline CDR1 reads DFQATT; CDR2 reads SNEGSKA (reference sequence). The CDR3 nucleotides are TGCAGTGCTTATGGGACAGGGGATGAAAAACTGTTTTTT. This codes for CSAYGTGDEKLFF.